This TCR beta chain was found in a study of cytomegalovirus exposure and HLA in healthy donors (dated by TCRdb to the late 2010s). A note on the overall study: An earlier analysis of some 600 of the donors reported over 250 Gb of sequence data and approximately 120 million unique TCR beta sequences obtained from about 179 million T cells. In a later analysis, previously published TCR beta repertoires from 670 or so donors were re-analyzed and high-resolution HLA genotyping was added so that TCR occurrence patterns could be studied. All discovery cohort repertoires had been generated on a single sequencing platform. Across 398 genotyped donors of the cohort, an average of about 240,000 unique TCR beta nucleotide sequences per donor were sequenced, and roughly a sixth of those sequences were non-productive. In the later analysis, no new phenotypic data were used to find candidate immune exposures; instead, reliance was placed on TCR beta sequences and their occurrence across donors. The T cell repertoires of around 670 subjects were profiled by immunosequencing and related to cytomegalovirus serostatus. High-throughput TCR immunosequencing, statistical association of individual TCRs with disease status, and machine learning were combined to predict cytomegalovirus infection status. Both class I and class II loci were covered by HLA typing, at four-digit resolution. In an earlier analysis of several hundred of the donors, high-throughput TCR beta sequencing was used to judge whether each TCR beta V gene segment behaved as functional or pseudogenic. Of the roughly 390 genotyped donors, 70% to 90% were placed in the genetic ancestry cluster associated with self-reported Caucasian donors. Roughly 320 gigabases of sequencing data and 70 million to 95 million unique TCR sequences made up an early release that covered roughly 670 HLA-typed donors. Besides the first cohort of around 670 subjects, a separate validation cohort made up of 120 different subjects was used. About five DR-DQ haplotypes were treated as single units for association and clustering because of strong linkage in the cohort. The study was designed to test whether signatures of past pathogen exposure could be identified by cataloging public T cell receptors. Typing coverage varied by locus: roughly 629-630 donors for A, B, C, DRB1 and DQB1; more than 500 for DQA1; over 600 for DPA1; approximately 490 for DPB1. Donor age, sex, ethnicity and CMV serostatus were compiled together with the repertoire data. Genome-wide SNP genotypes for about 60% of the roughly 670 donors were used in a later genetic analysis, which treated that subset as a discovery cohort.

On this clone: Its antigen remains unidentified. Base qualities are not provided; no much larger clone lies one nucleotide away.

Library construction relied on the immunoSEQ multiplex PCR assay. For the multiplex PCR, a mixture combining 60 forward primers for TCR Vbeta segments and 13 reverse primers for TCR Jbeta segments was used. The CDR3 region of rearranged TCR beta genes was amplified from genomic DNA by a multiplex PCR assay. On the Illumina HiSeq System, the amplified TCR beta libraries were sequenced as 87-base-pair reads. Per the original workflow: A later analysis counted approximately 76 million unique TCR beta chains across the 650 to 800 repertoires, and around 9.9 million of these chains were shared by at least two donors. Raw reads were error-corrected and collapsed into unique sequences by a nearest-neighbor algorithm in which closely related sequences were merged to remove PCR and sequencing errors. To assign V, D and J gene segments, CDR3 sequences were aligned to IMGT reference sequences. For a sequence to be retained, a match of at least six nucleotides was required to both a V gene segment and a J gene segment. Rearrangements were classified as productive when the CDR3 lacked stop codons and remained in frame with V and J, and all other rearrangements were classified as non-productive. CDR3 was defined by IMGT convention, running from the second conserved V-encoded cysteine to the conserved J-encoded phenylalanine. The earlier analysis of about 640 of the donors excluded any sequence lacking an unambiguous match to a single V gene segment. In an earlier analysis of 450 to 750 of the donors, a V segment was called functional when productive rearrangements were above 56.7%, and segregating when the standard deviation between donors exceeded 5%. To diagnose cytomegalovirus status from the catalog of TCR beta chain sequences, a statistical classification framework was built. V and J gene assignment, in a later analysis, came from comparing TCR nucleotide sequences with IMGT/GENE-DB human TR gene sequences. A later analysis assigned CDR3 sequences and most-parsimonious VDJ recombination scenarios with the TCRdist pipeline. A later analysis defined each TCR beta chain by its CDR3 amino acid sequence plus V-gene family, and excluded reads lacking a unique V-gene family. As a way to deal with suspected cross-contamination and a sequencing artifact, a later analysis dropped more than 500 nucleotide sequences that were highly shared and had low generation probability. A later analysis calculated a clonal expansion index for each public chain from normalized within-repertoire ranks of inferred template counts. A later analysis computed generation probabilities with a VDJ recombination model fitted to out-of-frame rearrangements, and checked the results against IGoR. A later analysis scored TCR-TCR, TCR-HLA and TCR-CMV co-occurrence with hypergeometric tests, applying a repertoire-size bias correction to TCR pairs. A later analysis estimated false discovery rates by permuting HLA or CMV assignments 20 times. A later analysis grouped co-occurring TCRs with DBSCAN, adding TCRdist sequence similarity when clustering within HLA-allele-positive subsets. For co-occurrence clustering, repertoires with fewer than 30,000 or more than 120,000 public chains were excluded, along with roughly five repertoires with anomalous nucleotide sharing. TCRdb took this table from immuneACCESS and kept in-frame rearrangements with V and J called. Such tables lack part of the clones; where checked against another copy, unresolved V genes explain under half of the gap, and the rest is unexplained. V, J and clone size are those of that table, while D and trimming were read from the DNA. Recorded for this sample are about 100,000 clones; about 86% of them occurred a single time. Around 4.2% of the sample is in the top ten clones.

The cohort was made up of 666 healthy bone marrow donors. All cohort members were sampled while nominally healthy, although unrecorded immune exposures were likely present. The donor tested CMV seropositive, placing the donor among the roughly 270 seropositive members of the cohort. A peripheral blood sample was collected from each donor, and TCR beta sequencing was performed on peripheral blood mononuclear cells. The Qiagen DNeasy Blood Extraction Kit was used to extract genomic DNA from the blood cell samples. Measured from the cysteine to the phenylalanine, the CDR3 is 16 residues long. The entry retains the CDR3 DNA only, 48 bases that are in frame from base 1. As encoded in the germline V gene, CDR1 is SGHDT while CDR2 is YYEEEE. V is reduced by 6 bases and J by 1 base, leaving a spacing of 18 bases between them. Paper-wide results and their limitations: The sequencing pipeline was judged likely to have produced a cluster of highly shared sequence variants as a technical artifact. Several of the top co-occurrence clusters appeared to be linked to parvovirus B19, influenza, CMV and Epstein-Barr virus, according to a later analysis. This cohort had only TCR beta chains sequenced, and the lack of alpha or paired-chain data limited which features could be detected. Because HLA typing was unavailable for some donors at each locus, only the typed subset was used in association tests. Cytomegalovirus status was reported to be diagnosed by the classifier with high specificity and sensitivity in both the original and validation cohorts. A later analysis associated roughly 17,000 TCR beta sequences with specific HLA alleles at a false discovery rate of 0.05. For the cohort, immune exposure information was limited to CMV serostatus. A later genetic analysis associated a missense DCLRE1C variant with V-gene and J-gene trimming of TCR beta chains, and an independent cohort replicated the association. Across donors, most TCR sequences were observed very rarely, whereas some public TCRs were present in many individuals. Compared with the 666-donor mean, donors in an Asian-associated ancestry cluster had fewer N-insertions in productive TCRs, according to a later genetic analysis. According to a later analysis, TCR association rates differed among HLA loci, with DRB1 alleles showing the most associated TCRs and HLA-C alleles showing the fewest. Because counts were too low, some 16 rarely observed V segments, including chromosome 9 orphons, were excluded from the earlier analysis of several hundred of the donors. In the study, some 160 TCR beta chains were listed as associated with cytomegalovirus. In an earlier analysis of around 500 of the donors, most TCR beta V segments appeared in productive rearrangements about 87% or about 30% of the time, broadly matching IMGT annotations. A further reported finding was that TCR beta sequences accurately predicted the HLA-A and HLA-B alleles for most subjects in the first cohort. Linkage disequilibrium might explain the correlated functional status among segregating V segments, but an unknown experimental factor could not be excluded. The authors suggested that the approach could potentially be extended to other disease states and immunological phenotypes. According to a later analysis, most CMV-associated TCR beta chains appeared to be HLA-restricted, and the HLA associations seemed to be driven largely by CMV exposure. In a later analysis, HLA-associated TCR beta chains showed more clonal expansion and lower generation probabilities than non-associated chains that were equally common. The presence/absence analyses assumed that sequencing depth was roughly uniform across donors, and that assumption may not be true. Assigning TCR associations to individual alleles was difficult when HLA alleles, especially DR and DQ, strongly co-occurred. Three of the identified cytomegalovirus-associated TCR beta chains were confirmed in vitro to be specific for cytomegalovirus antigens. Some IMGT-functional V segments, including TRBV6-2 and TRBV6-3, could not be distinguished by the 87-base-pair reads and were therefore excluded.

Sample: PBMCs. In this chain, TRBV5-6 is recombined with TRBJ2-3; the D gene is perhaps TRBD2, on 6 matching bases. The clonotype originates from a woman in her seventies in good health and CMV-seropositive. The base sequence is TGTGCCAGCACCACATGGGGGGACTTTCGCACAGATACGCAGTATTTT. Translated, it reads CASTTWGDFRTDTQYF. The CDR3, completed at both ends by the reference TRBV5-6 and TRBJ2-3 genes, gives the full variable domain DAGVTQSPTHLIKTRGQQVTLRCSPKSGHDTVSWYQQALGQGPQFIFQYYEEEERQRGNFPDRFSGHQFPNYSSELNVNALLLGDSALYLCASTTWGDFRTDTQYFGPGTRLTVL.